These 18 T cell receptor beta chains came from one sample sequenced in a study of B cell selection in AIRE deficiency. Conventional CD4 T cells were sorted as CD4+CD127+ cells. Repertoires were generated with immunoSEQ multiplex PCR, while TCRdb's copy carries only in-frame clones and drops some. The data contain fewer than 30,000 clones, approximately 97% of them singletons. The sequencing sample was made of conventional CD4+ T cells sorted from PBMCs. These TCRs come from a human donor with AIRE deficiency.

The chain has TRBV18 and TRBJ1-2; D might be TRBD1 (5 bases). Trimming took off 0 bases at V and 12 bases at J, with 17 bases between the two ends. The germline V gene encodes CDR1 KGHSH and CDR2 LQKENI. This CDR3 region has 14 residues. The CDR3, as DNA: TGTGCCAGCTCACCACCGGTCTCCAGGGAGGTCCACACCTTC. Protein product: CASSPPVSREVHTF. The variable domain in full, completed from reference TRBV18 and TRBJ1-2, reads NAGVMQNPRHLVRRRGQEARLRCSPMKGHSHVYWYRQLPEEGLKFMVYLQKENIIDESGMPKERFSAEFPKEGPSILRIQQVVRGDSAAYFCASSPPVSREVHTFGSGTRLTVV.

J is TRBJ1-1 and V is TRBV6-5, with TRBD1 matching 12 bases. Germline CDR1 reads MNHEY; CDR2 reads SVGAGI. The ends lost 5 bases at V and 3 bases at J; junction bases unmatched: 4. This CDR3 comprises 15 residues. In DNA, the CDR3 is TGTGCCAGCAGTCCCCGGGACAGGGGGCACACTGAAGCTTTCTTT. Its translation: CASSPRDRGHTEAFF.

The J gene is TRBJ2-7, the V gene TRBV5-4; 9 nucleotides align to TRBD2. Germline-derived CDR1 and CDR2 are SGHNT and YYREEE (reference sequence). Unmatched junction bases numbered 4, after V lost 0 bases and J lost 3 bases. The CDR3 is made up of 15 amino acids. The CDR3 region has the DNA TGTGCCAGCAGCTTGGAGGGGACTAGCTTCTACGAGCAGTACTTC. It specifies CASSLEGTSFYEQYF. Combining the CDR3 with reference TRBV5-4 and TRBJ2-7 gives the whole variable domain ETGVTQSPTHLIKTRGQQVTLRCSSQSGHNTVSWYQQALGQGPQFIFQYYREEENGRGNFPPRFSGLQFPNYSSELNVNALELDDSALYLCASSLEGTSFYEQYFGPGTRLTVT.

The CDR3 protein is CASSPYRGVYGYTF. Here the CDR3 DNA reads TGTGCCAGCAGTCCTTACAGGGGTGTCTATGGCTACACCTTC. The chain uses TRBV28 and TRBJ1-2; 7 bases fit TRBD1. Germline V gene sequence: CDR1 MDHEN, CDR2 SYDVKM. This CDR3 is 14 amino acids long. The V gene end was trimmed by 5 bases and the J gene end by 4 bases; junction bases not matched to a gene: 7.

This chain joins TRBV25-1 and TRBJ1-1, with 9 bases that match TRBD1. V trimming: 11 bases; J trimming: 8 bases; junction bases outside the gene matches: 9. Germline CDR1 MGHDK, CDR2 SYGVNS. The CDR3 sequence is 12 residues long. The CDR3: CASLDRGGEAFF. CDR3 sequence (DNA): TGTGCCTCCCTCGACAGGGGGGGCGAAGCTTTCTTT.

The chain recombines TRBV9 with TRBJ1-4; 7 bases map to TRBD1. The CDR3 spans 15 residues. Germline values: CDR1 SGDLS, CDR2 YYNGEE. V was clipped by 4 bases and J by 7 bases; unmatched bases: 10. The CDR3 is CASSPKTGTVEKLFF. CDR3 coding DNA: TGTGCCAGCAGCCCAAAGACAGGGACAGTTGAAAAACTGTTTTTT.

V gene TRBV11-2 combines with J gene TRBJ2-1, with 10 bases identical to TRBD2. From germline, CDR1 is SGHAT and CDR2 FQNNGV. The CDR3 sequence is 16 residues long. The V segment lost 5 bases and the J segment 3 bases; nucleotides outside the gene matches: 7. DNA of the CDR3: TGTGCCAGCAGCCAGGAAGCTAGCGGGAGCTACAATGAGCAGTTCTTC. Its translation is CASSQEASGSYNEQFF.

The chain joins TRBV28 to TRBJ2-5, with no clear D. From germline, CDR1 is MDHEN and CDR2 SYDVKM. V was trimmed by 4 bases and J by 0 bases, leaving 12 bases between them. The CDR3 is 15 amino acids. The CDR3: CASSSAELYQETQYF. DNA for the CDR3: TGTGCCAGCAGTTCGGCAGAACTTTACCAAGAGACCCAGTACTTC. Variable domain in full (rest from reference TRBV28 and TRBJ2-5): DVKVTQSSRYLVKRTGEKVFLECVQDMDHENMFWYRQDPGLGLRLIYFSYDVKMKEKGDIPEGYSVSREKKERFSLILESASTNQTSMYLCASSSAELYQETQYFGPGTRLLVL.

The chain uses TRBV6-5 and TRBJ2-7; tentative D call: TRBD1 (5 bases). This CDR3 has 13 amino acids. The V and J ends lost 6 bases and 6 bases respectively, with 15 bases between them. CDR1 and CDR2 from the germline V gene are MNHEY and SVGAGI. The CDR3 is CASRETASPEQYF. DNA for the CDR3: TGTGCCAGCAGAGAGACAGCGTCCCCCGAGCAGTACTTC.

The CDR3 protein is CASSPGLADSYEQYF. In DNA form, the CDR3 reads TGTGCCAGCAGCCCGGGACTAGCGGACTCCTACGAGCAGTACTTC. The V and J genes are TRBV6-5 and TRBJ2-7; 11 positions agree with TRBD2. V was clipped by 6 bases and J by 0 bases; unmatched bases: 4. The CDR3 is 15 residues long. The germline gives CDR1 MNHEY, CDR2 SVGAGI.

The chain uses TRBV6-5 and TRBJ1-2; no reliable D call. CDR1 is MNHEY, CDR2 SVGAGI, per germline. V lost 6 bases and J 4 bases, leaving 15 bases between the germline ends. CDR3 length equals 14 residues. CDR3 amino acids: CASSRDPGSYGYTF. Here the CDR3 DNA reads TGTGCCAGCAGCCGCGATCCCGGGAGCTATGGCTACACCTTC.

V is TRBV15 and J is TRBJ2-1, with D maybe TRBD2 (6 bases). Trimming took 9 bases from V and 0 from J, leaving 12 bases between them. The germline V gene has CDR1 LNHNV and CDR2 YYDKDF (reference sequence). This CDR3 has 14 residues. The CDR3 sequence is CATTGTGSYNEQFF. The CDR3 nucleotides read TGTGCCACGACCGGGACTGGCTCCTACAATGAGCAGTTCTTC. The full variable domain, rest sourced from reference TRBV15 and TRBJ2-1, is DAMVIQNPRYQVTQFGKPVTLSCSQTLNHNVMYWYQQKSSQAPKLLFHYYDKDFNNEADTPDNFQSRRPNTSFCFLDIRSPGLGDTAMYLCATTGTGSYNEQFFGPGTRLTVL.

The chain is built from TRBV6-6 and TRBJ1-5; D possibly corresponds to TRBD1 (6 bases). With 4 bases removed from V and 2 bases from J, the gap between germline ends came to 15 bases. Germline CDR1 reads MNHNY; CDR2 reads SVGAGI (reference sequence). The CDR3 has 16 residues. The CDR3 protein is CASSFLQGLGNQPQHF. The CDR3, as DNA: TGTGCCAGCAGTTTCCTTCAGGGGCTGGGCAATCAGCCCCAGCATTTT.

The chain recombines TRBV5-1 with TRBJ2-1; D possibly corresponds to TRBD2 (5 bases). Per the germline V gene, CDR1 is SGHRS and CDR2 is YFSETQ. V dropped 0 bases and J dropped 7 bases, with 8 bases sitting between them. This CDR3 region has 13 residues. The CDR3 bases are TGCGCCAGCAGCTTGGCCGGCGGGAATGAGCAGTTCTTC. Translation gives CASSLAGGNEQFF.

The V and J genes are TRBV7-6 and TRBJ2-1; 7 bases match TRBD2. V shed 4 bases and J 3 bases; nucleotides not matched to a gene: 12. In germline, CDR1 is SGHVS, CDR2 FNYEAQ. The CDR3 totals 17 residues. This CDR3 reads CASSSRQAGRDYNEQFF. Written as DNA, the CDR3 is TGTGCCAGCAGCTCCCGCCAAGCGGGACGCGACTACAATGAGCAGTTCTTC. Full variable domain (rest looked up from reference TRBV7-6 and TRBJ2-1): GAGVSQSPRYKVTKRGQDVALRCDPISGHVSLYWYRQALGQGPEFLTYFNYEAQQDKSGLPNDRFSAERPEGSISTLTIQRTEQRDSAMYRCASSSRQAGRDYNEQFFGPGTRLTVL.

The table lists this clone with a count of one. The chain has TRBV28 and TRBJ1-6, with TRBD1 matching 8 bases. The CDR3 has 15 residues. Germline CDR1 and CDR2: MDHEN and SYDVKM. V shed 6 bases, J shed 9 bases, and the junction held 10 bases outside the gene matches. CDR3 bases: TGTGCCAGCAGCTCTTACAACAGGGGGACTTCACCCCTCCACTTT. This translates into CASSSYNRGTSPLHF. Full variable domain (outside the CDR3, taken from reference TRBV28 and TRBJ1-6): DVKVTQSSRYLVKRTGEKVFLECVQDMDHENMFWYRQDPGLGLRLIYFSYDVKMKEKGDIPEGYSVSREKKERFSLILESASTNQTSMYLCASSSYNRGTSPLHFGNGTRLTVT.

The chain combines TRBV5-1 with TRBJ2-3; D might be TRBD1 (5 bases). V shed 5 bases and J shed 3 bases, with 13 bases lying between them. There are 14 residues in the CDR3. Germline CDR1 is SGHRS and CDR2 is YFSETQ. The CDR3 region is CASSPVDRTDTQYF. In DNA form, the CDR3 reads TGCGCCAGCAGTCCCGTTGACAGAACAGATACGCAGTATTTT.

A single count supports this clone. The chain combines TRBV11-2 with TRBJ1-2; D unresolved. Trimming took off 0 bases at V and 5 bases at J, with 13 bases between the two ends. CDR3 length: 15 amino acids. CDR1 and CDR2 (germline): SGHAT, FQNNGV. CDR3 DNA sequence: TGTGCCAGCAGCTTAGATCGGTTGGCGGGGTATGGCTACACCTTC. Its translation is CASSLDRLAGYGYTF.